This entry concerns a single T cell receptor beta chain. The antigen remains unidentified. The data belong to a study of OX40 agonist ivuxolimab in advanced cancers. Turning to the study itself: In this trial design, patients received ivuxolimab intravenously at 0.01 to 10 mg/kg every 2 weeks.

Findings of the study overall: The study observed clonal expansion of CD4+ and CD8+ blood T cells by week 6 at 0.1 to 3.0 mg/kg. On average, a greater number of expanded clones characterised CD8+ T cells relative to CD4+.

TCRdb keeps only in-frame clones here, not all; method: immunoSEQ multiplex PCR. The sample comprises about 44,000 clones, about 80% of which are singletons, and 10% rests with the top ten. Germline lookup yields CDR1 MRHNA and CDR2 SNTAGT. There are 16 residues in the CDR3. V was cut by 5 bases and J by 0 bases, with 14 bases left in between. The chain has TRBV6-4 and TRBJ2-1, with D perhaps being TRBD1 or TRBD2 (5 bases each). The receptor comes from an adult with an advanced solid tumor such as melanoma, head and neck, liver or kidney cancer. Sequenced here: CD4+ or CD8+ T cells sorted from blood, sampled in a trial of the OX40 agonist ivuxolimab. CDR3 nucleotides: TGTGCCAGCAGTACCATGGGGGATCTCTCCTACAATGAGCAGTTCTTC. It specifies CASSTMGDLSYNEQFF.